Below, 20 T cell receptor beta chains from the same sample are listed, as sequenced in a study of blood T cell repertoires in COVID-19. The protocol was immunoSEQ multiplex PCR, while the TCRdb copy is restricted to in-frame clones and leaves out a portion. Of roughly 190,000 clones listed, 75% to 85% are singletons. The source material was PBMCs or T cells enriched from blood (not recorded which). The source is a man aged 40-49 years who had recovered from COVID-19.

The rearrangement links TRBV30 to TRBJ2-1, with 7 bases identical to TRBD2. This CDR3 comprises 16 residues. The germline V gene encodes CDR1 GTSNPN and CDR2 SVGIG (reference sequence). J was trimmed by 0 bases and V by 1 base; bases with no gene match: 6. CDR3 coding DNA: TGTGCCTGGAGTGATCTAGCGGCAAACTCCTACAATGAGCAGTTCTTC. Protein product: CAWSDLAANSYNEQFF. The complete variable domain, with remaining parts taken from reference TRBV30 and TRBJ2-1, reads SQTIHQWPATLVQPVGSPLSLECTVEGTSNPNLYWYRQAAGRGLQLLFYSVGIGQISSEVPQNLSASRPQDRQFILSSKKLLLSDSGFYLCAWSDLAANSYNEQFFGPGTRLTVL.

This clone was seen only once. CDR3 sequence: CASSKGQGATEAFF. The CDR3 DNA sequence: TGTGCCAGCAGCAAGGGACAGGGAGCCACTGAAGCTTTCTTT. V usage is TRBV9 and J usage is TRBJ1-1, with TRBD1 matching over 9 bases. The length of the CDR3 is 14 residues. The germline CDR1 and CDR2 sequences are SGDLS and YYNGEE. The junction had 5 bases not matched to a gene; V was cut back by 4 bases and J by 4 bases.

In DNA form, the CDR3 reads TGCAGCGTTGGGACAGGGGCTGGGGCCAACGTCCTGACTTTC. This codes for CSVGTGAGANVLTF. V and J are TRBV29-1 and TRBJ2-6; 9 bases map to TRBD1. Germline CDR1 SQVTM, CDR2 ANQGSEA. CDR3 length: 14 amino acids. Unmatched junction bases numbered 0, after V lost 4 bases and J lost 2 bases.

V and J are TRBV23-1 and TRBJ1-5; TRBD1 agrees at 7 bases. TRBV23-1 is marked as an open reading frame, function uncertain. This CDR3 has 16 residues. V was clipped by 2 bases and J by 6 bases; unmatched bases: 10. CDR3 nucleotides: TGCGCCAGCAGTCAAACAGGGGAAAGGGTAAGTCAGCCCCAGCATTTT. Protein sequence: CASSQTGERVSQPQHF.

The chain uses TRBV5-6 and TRBJ2-3, with 8 bases lining up with TRBD1. This CDR3 spans 13 amino acids. The germline gives CDR1 SGHDT, CDR2 YYEEEE. V gave up 4 bases and J gave up 8 bases; unmatched junction bases: 6. CDR3 protein: CASSPDRASTQYF. The CDR3 DNA reads TGTGCCAGCAGCCCGGACAGGGCGAGTACGCAGTATTTT. The entire variable domain, with the rest obtained from reference TRBV5-6 and TRBJ2-3, is as follows: DAGVTQSPTHLIKTRGQQVTLRCSPKSGHDTVSWYQQALGQGPQFIFQYYEEEERQRGNFPDRFSGHQFPNYSSELNVNALLLGDSALYLCASSPDRASTQYFGPGTRLTVL.

V usage is TRBV27 and J usage is TRBJ1-5; 8 nucleotides agree with TRBD1. The V segment lost 7 bases and the J segment 2 bases; nucleotides outside the gene matches: 16. The CDR3 extends over 18 amino acids. Germline CDR1 and CDR2: MNHEY and SMNVEV (reference sequence). The chain's CDR3 is CASTVTGTGLKRNQPQHF. The CDR3 DNA reads as TGTGCCAGCACCGTTACCGGGACAGGTCTGAAGCGCAATCAGCCCCAGCATTTT.

The gene calls are TRBV6-5 and TRBJ1-4; TRBD1 might be the D (6 bases). V lost 0 bases and J lost 4, with 9 bases in between. Germline-derived CDR1 and CDR2 are MNHEY and SVGAGI. This CDR3 has 15 residues. The CDR3 coding sequence is TGTGCCAGCAGTTACTCCCAGGGGCTTAATGAAAAACTGTTTTTT. Protein: CASSYSQGLNEKLFF.

J is TRBJ2-2 and V is TRBV19; 7 bases agree with TRBD1. Germline V gives CDR1 LNHDA, CDR2 SQIVND (reference sequence). The CDR3 extends over 14 amino acids. V lost 4 bases and J lost 1; bases outside the gene matches: 0. The CDR3, as DNA: TGTGCCAGTAGTAGACAGGGGAACACCGGGGAGCTGTTTTTT. As protein: CASSRQGNTGELFF.

The J gene is TRBJ2-3, the V gene TRBV3-1 (or the pseudogene TRBV3-2); 10 bases agree with TRBD2. The V gene end was trimmed by 0 bases and the J gene end by 0 bases; junction bases not matched to a gene: 6. CDR1 and CDR2 from the germline V gene are LGHDT and YNNKEL (reference sequence). The CDR3 loop spans 18 amino acids. For the CDR3, the DNA is TGTGCCAGCAGCCAAGAGATATCTAGCGGGAGCAGCACAGATACGCAGTATTTT. Translation: CASSQEISSGSSTDTQYF.

The rearrangement links TRBV24-1 to TRBJ2-1; 11 bases map to TRBD2. V lost 10 bases and J lost 5; bases outside the gene matches: 15. The CDR3 is 17 residues long. Per germline, CDR1 KGHDR and CDR2 SFDVKD. CDR3 nucleotides: TGTGCCACGGGGGGTAGCGGGAGGGCCGGGGCGGACAATGAGCAGTTCTTC. The encoded protein is CATGGSGRAGADNEQFF.

The J gene is TRBJ2-2, the V gene TRBV7-2, with a possible D match to TRBD1 (5 bases). The germline V gene encodes CDR1 SGHTA and CDR2 FQGNSA. CDR3 size: 14 residues. V lost 5 bases to trimming and J lost 7 bases, with 14 bases between them. The CDR3 here is CASSTQGLIGELFF. Written as DNA, the CDR3 is TGTGCCAGCAGCACTCAGGGCCTCATCGGGGAGCTGTTTTTT.

V and J are TRBV18 and TRBJ1-4, with D perhaps matching TRBD1 (5 bases). The CDR3 totals 13 residues. CDR1 and CDR2 (germline): KGHSH, LQKENI. V was shortened by 7 bases and J by 3 bases, with 9 bases between the two germline ends. The CDR3 region is CASLRGSNEKLFF. The CDR3 DNA reads TGTGCCAGCTTAAGGGGATCTAATGAAAAACTGTTTTTT.

This chain uses TRBV15 with TRBJ2-7, with 7 bases fitting TRBD2. CDR1 and CDR2 (germline): LNHNV, YYDKDF (reference sequence). V lost 0 bases to trimming and J lost 6 bases; unmatched junction nucleotides: 11. The CDR3 sequence is 16 residues long. The CDR3 region is CATSRDPRGSGGEQYV. CDR3 nucleotides: TGTGCCACCAGCAGAGATCCCCGGGGGTCGGGGGGCGAGCAGTACGTC.

In DNA form, the CDR3 reads TGTGCCAGTAGTACCTACAGGGGGCGAGGGGCCAACGTCCTGACTTTC. As protein: CASSTYRGRGANVLTF. The rearrangement joins TRBV19 to TRBJ2-6; 9 nucleotides match TRBD1. CDR3 size: 16 residues. Germline CDR1 reads LNHDA; CDR2 reads SQIVND (reference sequence). Unmatched junction bases numbered 5, after V lost 4 bases and J lost 4 bases. Combining the CDR3 with reference TRBV19 and TRBJ2-6 gives the whole variable domain DGGITQSPKYLFRKEGQNVTLSCEQNLNHDAMYWYRQDPGQGLRLIYYSQIVNDFQKGDIAEGYSVSREKKESFPLTVTSAQKNPTAFYLCASSTYRGRGANVLTFGAGSRLTVL.

The genes are TRBV9 and TRBJ2-1, with TRBD2 matching 9 bases. This CDR3 has 14 residues. Trimming took 3 bases from V and 8 from J; bases not matched to a gene: 6. Germline CDR1 SGDLS, CDR2 YYNGEE. CDR3 region: CASSAAGGRDEQFF. In nucleotides, the CDR3 is TGTGCCAGCAGCGCTGCGGGGGGGAGGGATGAGCAGTTCTTC.

The V call is TRBV11-3, the J call TRBJ2-1; 11 bases agree with TRBD2. The CDR3 has 17 residues. The trim removed 5 bases at V and 2 bases at J, leaving 8 bases unmatched. CDR1 is SGHNT and CDR2 is YENEEA in the germline V gene. The CDR3 is CASSSRGLADPYNEQFF. As DNA, the CDR3 is TGTGCCAGCAGCAGCCGGGGACTAGCGGATCCCTACAATGAGCAGTTCTTC.

The chain links TRBV5-6 to TRBJ1-1, with D hard to call. This CDR3 contains 15 residues. V lost 0 bases, J lost 0 bases, and 9 bases lay in between. Germline V gene data show CDR1 as SGHDT and CDR2 as YYEEEE. The CDR3 spells CASSLVTPMNTEAFF. CDR3 DNA: TGTGCCAGCAGCTTGGTTACACCCATGAACACTGAAGCTTTCTTT.

The chain is built from TRBV19 and TRBJ2-1, with TRBD1 matching 8 bases. V gave up 5 bases and J gave up 2 bases; unmatched junction bases: 11. In germline, CDR1 is LNHDA, CDR2 SQIVND (reference sequence). The CDR3 has 17 residues. For the CDR3, the DNA is TGTGCCAGTAGTGGGAGAACAGGGGGGATGACCTACAATGAGCAGTTCTTC. The encoded protein is CASSGRTGGMTYNEQFF.

Here the CDR3 DNA reads TGTGCCAGCAGTTTAGGACACCGGAGCTCCTATAATTCACCCCTCCACTTT. As protein: CASSLGHRSSYNSPLHF. The rearrangement joins TRBV28 to TRBJ1-6; a possible D gene is TRBD1 (5 bases). Deletions cut 2 bases from V and 0 bases from J, with 11 bases between. This CDR3 region has 17 residues. Germline V CDR1 and CDR2: MDHEN, SYDVKM.

This clone was counted once. V is TRBV6-5 and J is TRBJ1-5; D unclear. The V and J ends lost 2 bases and 3 bases respectively, with 8 bases between them. CDR3 length: 14 amino acids. Germline CDR1 and CDR2: MNHEY and SVGAGI. The CDR3 nucleotides read TGTGCCAGCAGTTACGGGCAGTCCAATCAGCCCCAGCATTTT. As protein: CASSYGQSNQPQHF.